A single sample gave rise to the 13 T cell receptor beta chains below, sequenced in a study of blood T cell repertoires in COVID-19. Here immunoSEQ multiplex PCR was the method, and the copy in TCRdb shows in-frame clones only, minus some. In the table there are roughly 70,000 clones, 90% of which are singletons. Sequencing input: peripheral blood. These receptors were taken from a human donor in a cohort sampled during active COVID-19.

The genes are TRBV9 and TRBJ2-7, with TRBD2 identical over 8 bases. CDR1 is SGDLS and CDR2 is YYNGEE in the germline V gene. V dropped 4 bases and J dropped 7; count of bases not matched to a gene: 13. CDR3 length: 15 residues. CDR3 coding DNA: TGTGCCAGCAGCTTCGGGGGGGACGGTGGACGGGAGCAGTACTTC. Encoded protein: CASSFGGDGGREQYF.

For the CDR3, the DNA is TGTGCCAGTAGTCAGAAGCAGGGGGCCTACCCGAACACTGAAGCTTTCTTT. Amino acids: CASSQKQGAYPNTEAFF. The chain combines TRBV19 with TRBJ1-1; 8 positions match TRBD1. The CDR3 has 17 residues. The V gene's germline CDR1 is LNHDA and CDR2 SQIVND (reference sequence). V was pared by 5 bases and J by 1 base, with 12 bases of the junction left unmatched.

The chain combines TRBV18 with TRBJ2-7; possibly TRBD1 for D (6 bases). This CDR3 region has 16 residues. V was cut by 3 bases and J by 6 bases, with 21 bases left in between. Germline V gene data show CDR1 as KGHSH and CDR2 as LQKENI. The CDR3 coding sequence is TGTGCCAGCTCACCTCGTGGACAGCCCGGAATAGGCGAGCAGTACTTC. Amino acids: CASSPRGQPGIGEQYF.

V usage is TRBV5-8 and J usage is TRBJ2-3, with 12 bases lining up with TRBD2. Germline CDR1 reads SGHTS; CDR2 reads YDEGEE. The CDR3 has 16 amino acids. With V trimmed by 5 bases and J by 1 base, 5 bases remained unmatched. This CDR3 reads CASSPRTSGGTDTQYF. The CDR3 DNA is TGTGCCAGCAGTCCCAGGACTAGCGGGGGCACAGATACGCAGTATTTT.

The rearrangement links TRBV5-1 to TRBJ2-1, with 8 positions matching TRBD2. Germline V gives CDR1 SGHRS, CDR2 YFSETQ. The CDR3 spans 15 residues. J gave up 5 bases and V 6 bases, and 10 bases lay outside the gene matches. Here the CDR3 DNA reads TGCGCCAGCAAGCGAAGCGGGGGAGATAACAATGAGCAGTTCTTC. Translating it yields CASKRSGGDNNEQFF.

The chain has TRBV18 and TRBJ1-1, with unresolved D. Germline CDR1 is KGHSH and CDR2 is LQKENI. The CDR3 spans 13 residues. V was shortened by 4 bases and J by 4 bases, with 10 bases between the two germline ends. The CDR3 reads CASSRASGTEAFF. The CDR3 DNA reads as TGTGCCAGCTCACGGGCTTCCGGCACTGAAGCTTTCTTT.

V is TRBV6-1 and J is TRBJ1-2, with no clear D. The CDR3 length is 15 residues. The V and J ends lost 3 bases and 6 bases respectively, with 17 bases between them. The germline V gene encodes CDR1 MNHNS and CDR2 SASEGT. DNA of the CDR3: TGTGCCAGCAGTGAGGCCTTCTGGAGTGTCGATGGCTACACCTTC. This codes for CASSEAFWSVDGYTF.

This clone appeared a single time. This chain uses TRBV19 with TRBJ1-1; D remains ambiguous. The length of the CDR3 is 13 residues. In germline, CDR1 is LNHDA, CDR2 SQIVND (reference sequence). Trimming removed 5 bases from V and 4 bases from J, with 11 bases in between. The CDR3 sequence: CASSPTRTTEAFF. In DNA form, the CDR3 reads TGTGCCAGTAGTCCTACTAGAACCACTGAAGCTTTCTTT.

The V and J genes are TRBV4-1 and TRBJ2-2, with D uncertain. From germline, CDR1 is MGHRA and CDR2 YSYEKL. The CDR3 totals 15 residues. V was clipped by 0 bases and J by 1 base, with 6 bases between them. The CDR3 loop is CASSQDPVNTGELFF. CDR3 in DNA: TGCGCCAGCAGCCAAGACCCCGTGAACACCGGGGAGCTGTTTTTT.

The CDR3 region is CAWSVTRTRTSTDTQYF. CDR3 sequence (DNA): TGTGCCTGGAGTGTAACCCGGACTAGGACTAGCACAGATACGCAGTATTTT. The chain carries TRBV30 and TRBJ2-3; TRBD2 matches at 7 bases. Trimming removed 0 bases from V and 0 bases from J; junction bases left unmatched: 9. The germline V gene encodes CDR1 GTSNPN and CDR2 SVGIG (reference sequence). This CDR3 comprises 17 residues.

The CDR3 region is CASSPRTGDTDTQYF. The CDR3 DNA follows: TGCGCCAGCAGCCCTCGGACAGGGGACACAGATACGCAGTATTTT. V usage is TRBV4-3 and J usage is TRBJ2-3, with 9 bases identical to TRBD1. Germline-derived CDR1 and CDR2 are LGHNA and YSLEER. The CDR3 sequence is 15 residues long. The ends lost 4 bases at V and 2 bases at J; junction bases unmatched: 4.

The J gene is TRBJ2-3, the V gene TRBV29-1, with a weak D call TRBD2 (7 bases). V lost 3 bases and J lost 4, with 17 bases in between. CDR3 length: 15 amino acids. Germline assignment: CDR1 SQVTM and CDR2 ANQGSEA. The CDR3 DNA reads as TGCAGCGTTGATGGGGGTCGGGGGGCCTCAGATACGCAGTATTTT. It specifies CSVDGGRGASDTQYF.

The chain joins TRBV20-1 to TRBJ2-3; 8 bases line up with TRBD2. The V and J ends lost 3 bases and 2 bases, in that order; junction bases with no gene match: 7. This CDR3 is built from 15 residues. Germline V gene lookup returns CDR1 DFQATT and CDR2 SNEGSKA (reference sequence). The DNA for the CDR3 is TGCAGTGCTAGTAAGTCTAGCGGGTTCACAGATACGCAGTATTTT. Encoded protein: CSASKSSGFTDTQYF.